A selection of T cell receptor beta chains follows, all from one sample in a study of T cell changes during pregnancy in multiple sclerosis. Profiling relied on immunoSEQ multiplex PCR, and the TCRdb table lists in-frame clones only, not all of them. The sample consists of about 35,000 clones, about 89% of them appearing once. The material sequenced was CD4+ T cells from peripheral blood mononuclear cells, taken in the third trimester of pregnancy. All receptors come from a female donor in good health, enrolled as a control in a pregnancy study. The CDR3 runs from the conserved cysteine through the conserved F or W. D genes are given only for firm matches. Not every row has a clone size; where given, it reads once, few, many or a size class.

J gene | D gene | clone size | V gene | CDR3 DNA | CDR3 protein
TRBJ1-3 | . | . | TRBV28 | TGTGCCAGCAGTTTATGGGGTGCGAGGGGAAACACCATATATTTT | CASSLWGARGNTIYF
TRBJ2-5 | . | . | TRBV25-1 | TGTGCCAGCAGTGCGTCCGGCCAAGAGACCCAGTACTTC | CASSASGQETQYF
TRBJ2-2 | . | few | TRBV9 | TGTGCCAGCAGCGTAGAGCCAGGGAACACCGGGGAGCTGTTTTTT | CASSVEPGNTGELFF
TRBJ2-1 | TRBD2 | once | TRBV5-4 | TGTGCCAGCAGCCTAGCGGGGGGGCCCAGAGAGCAGTTCTTC | CASSLAGGPREQFF
TRBJ1-6 | TRBD1 | . | TRBV5-1 | TGCGCCAGCAGCTGGACAGGGGCCCTGTATAATTCACCCCTCCACTTT | CASSWTGALYNSPLHF
TRBJ1-6 | TRBD1 | once | TRBV7-9 | TGTGCCAGCAGCCCGCACCGGACAGGGGGGAATTCACCCCTCCACTTT | CASSPHRTGGNSPLHF
TRBJ2-1 | TRBD2 | . | TRBV4-1 | TGCGCCAGCAGACAGGGGACTAGCGGTAACAATGAGCAGTTCTTC | CASRQGTSGNNEQFF
TRBJ2-1 | TRBD2 | . | TRBV5-4 | TGTGCCAGCAGTCATACTAGCGTTGAGCAGTTCTTC | CASSHTSVEQFF
TRBJ1-2 | . | . | TRBV28 | TGTGCCAGCAGTTTATTGGGCAGGGGATATGGCTACACCTTC | CASSLLGRGYGYTF
TRBJ2-1 | . | . | TRBV5-1 | TGCGCCAGCAGCCGGGGATCCAATGAGCAGTTCTTC | CASSRGSNEQFF
TRBJ2-3 | TRBD1 | . | TRBV5-4 | TGTGCCAGCAGCTCCGCCGGGACAGGTGGAGATACGCAGTATTTT | CASSSAGTGGDTQYF
TRBJ2-7 | . | . | TRBV19 | TGTGCCAGTAGTGTCCAGACAGGTTCCTACGAGCAGTACTTC | CASSVQTGSYEQYF
TRBJ2-5 | . | . | TRBV4-1 | TGCGCCAGCAGCCAAGACAGGGGTGGGACCCAGTACTTC | CASSQDRGGTQYF
TRBJ2-1 | TRBD2 | . | TRBV28 | TGTGCCAGCAGTCCCCCAGCGGGGAGCTCCTACAATGAGCAGTTCTTC | CASSPPAGSSYNEQFF
TRBJ1-2 | . | . | TRBV5-1 | TGCGCCAGCAGCCCGGAGCGGGGTCGGGGTGGCTACACCTTC | CASSPERGRGGYTF
TRBJ1-4 | . | once | TRBV5-5 | TGTGCCAGCAGCTCCCGGGCAGGGCCTAATGAAAAACTGTTTTTT | CASSSRAGPNEKLFF
TRBJ1-1 | . | . | TRBV6-1 | TGTGCCAGCAGTGGAGAGACAGTGAACACTGAAGCTTTCTTT | CASSGETVNTEAFF
TRBJ1-1 | . | . | TRBV19 | TGTGCCACCCACGGCCCCGGGGGGGAGAACACTGAAGCTTTCTTT | CATHGPGGENTEAFF
TRBJ1-1 | . | . | TRBV28 | TGTGCCAGCAGCGCCGCCACTCGGAACACTGAAGCTTTCTTT | CASSAATRNTEAFF
TRBJ2-3 | TRBD2 | . | TRBV6-6 | TGTGCCAGCAGGCACACTAGCGGCACAGATACGCAGTATTTT | CASRHTSGTDTQYF
TRBJ2-7 | TRBD2 | . | TRBV5-8 | TGTGCCAGCAGCTTGTACCGGTCTAGCGGGAGCTACGAGCAGTACTTC | CASSLYRSSGSYEQYF
TRBJ2-5 | TRBD2 | . | TRBV12-5 | TGTGCTAGTGGTTTGTTCCCCGGGACTAGCGGGGACCAAGAGACCCAGTACTTC | CASGLFPGTSGDQETQYF
TRBJ1-6 | TRBD1 | . | TRBV7-9 | TGTGCCAGCAGACAAGGGTTGGGGACAGGGAATTCACCCCTCCACTTT | CASRQGLGTGNSPLHF
TRBJ1-6 | TRBD1 | . | TRBV6-4 | TGTGCCAGCAGTGACGGGACAGGGATTAATTCACCCCTCCACTTT | CASSDGTGINSPLHF
TRBJ1-1 | . | . | TRBV28 | TGTGCCAGCAGCATCAGGGGCAGGACCACTGAAGCTTTCTTT | CASSIRGRTTEAFF
TRBJ1-5 | . | once | TRBV21-1 | TGTGCCAGCAGCCGAAAACTCCCTACGACAGGGGGAGCGCAGCCCCAGCATTTT | CASSRKLPTTGGAQPQHF
TRBJ2-5 | . | . | TRBV9 | TGTGCCAGCAGCGTTGGGACCCAGGGGGAGACCCAGTACTTC | CASSVGTQGETQYF
TRBJ1-4 | TRBD1 | . | TRBV2 | TGTGCCAGCAGACCTGACAGGGCCGAAAAACTGTTTTTT | CASRPDRAEKLFF
TRBJ2-4 | . | . | TRBV5-8 | TGTGCCAGCAGCTTGCCTACAGGGAGGGTAGCCAAAAACATTCAGTACTTC | CASSLPTGRVAKNIQYF
TRBJ2-7 | . | . | TRBV28 | TGTGCCAGCTCCGCTCCCCCGGGGGACCCCGCGATCCGAGCCTACGAGCAGTACTTC | CASSAPPGDPAIRAYEQYF
TRBJ2-5 | TRBD2 | . | TRBV6-5 | TGTGCCAGCACCTCAATGGGGGGGAGAGGAGAGACCCAGTACTTC | CASTSMGGRGETQYF
TRBJ2-1 | . | . | TRBV2 | TGTGCCAGCATGAGGGACTCCCAAAATGAGCAGTTCTTC | CASMRDSQNEQFF
TRBJ1-5 | . | . | TRBV7-2 | TGTGCCAGCAGCCGGGATTTGAGCAATCAGCCCCAGCATTTT | CASSRDLSNQPQHF
TRBJ2-4 | TRBD2 | once | TRBV27 | TGTGCCAGCAGGGGAGCGGGGGGCGGGTGGGCCAAAAACATTCAGTACTTC | CASRGAGGGWAKNIQYF
TRBJ2-1 | . | . | TRBV29-1 | TGCAGCGTCCTGACAGGAGAGCAGTTCTTC | CSVLTGEQFF
TRBJ2-1 | TRBD1 | . | TRBV5-1 | TGCGCCAGCAGCGCGGGACAGGGGGTGGGCAATGAGCAGTTCTTC | CASSAGQGVGNEQFF
TRBJ2-3 | TRBD1 | . | TRBV7-9 | TGTGCCAGCAGCTACAGACAGGGTGGTGGCACAGATACGCAGTATTTT | CASSYRQGGGTDTQYF
TRBJ2-5 | TRBD2 | . | TRBV30 | TGTGCCTGGAGGAAGGGCGGGGGGCATAGAGAGACCCAGTACTTC | CAWRKGGGHRETQYF
TRBJ2-3 | TRBD2 | . | TRBV10-3 | TGTGCCATCAGTCGAGCGGGGGAAAACACAGATACGCAGTATTTT | CAISRAGENTDTQYF
TRBJ2-4 | . | . | TRBV28 | TGTGCCAGCAGTTTATTAGGCGGGTACATTCAGTACTTC | CASSLLGGYIQYF
TRBJ1-1 | . | . | TRBV7-2 | TGTGCCAGCAGCTCCGAGGCGTTCGACACTGAAGCTTTCTTT | CASSSEAFDTEAFF
TRBJ2-3 | . | . | TRBV9 | TGTGCCAGCAGCGCGCCTCGGGATGATAGCACAGATACGCAGTATTTT | CASSAPRDDSTDTQYF
TRBJ1-4 | TRBD1 | . | TRBV6-5 | TGTGCCAGCAGAGGACAGGGGATAAGGGAAAAACTGTTTTTT | CASRGQGIREKLFF
TRBJ2-2 | TRBD2 | . | TRBV6-1 | TGTGCCAGCAGTGATGCAGCGGGGGGGCCCGGGGAGCTGTTTTTT | CASSDAAGGPGELFF
TRBJ1-3 | . | once | TRBV5-5 | TGTGCCAGCAGCTTGTCGGGAAGCTCTGGAAACACCATATATTTT | CASSLSGSSGNTIYF
TRBJ1-4 | . | once | TRBV2 | TGTGCCAGCAGGGGGCCTAATGAAAAACTGTTTTTT | CASRGPNEKLFF
TRBJ1-3 | . | once | TRBV7-2 | TGTGCCAGCAGCTTAGATAGGACAGAGGCAAGAAGAGGCACCATATATTTT | CASSLDRTEARRGTIYF
TRBJ2-3 | TRBD2 | . | TRBV5-4 | TGTGCCAGCAGCCCTAGCGGGGGGTCGGCAGATACGCAGTATTTT | CASSPSGGSADTQYF
TRBJ2-5 | . | . | TRBV5-6 | TGTGCCAGCAGCCCCTGGGTAGCCACTGGAGAGACCCAGTACTTC | CASSPWVATGETQYF
TRBJ2-7 | . | . | TRBV11-1 | TGTGCCAGCAGCTTACTGGGGCACTCCTACGAGCAGTACTTC | CASSLLGHSYEQYF
TRBJ1-2 | . | few | TRBV28 | TGTGCCAGCAGTTCCCCGGCGGGGGGCTACACCTTC | CASSSPAGGYTF